Below are 5 T cell receptor beta chains sequenced from a single sample in a study of blood T cell repertoires in COVID-19. Clones were sequenced by immunoSEQ multiplex PCR, and TCRdb holds only the in-frame ones, with some missing. The sample contains 210,000 or so clones, about 87% of which appear only once. Material for sequencing was peripheral blood. The receptors were gathered from a man between 25 and 39 years old with COVID-19, enrolled during active disease.

The V gene is TRBV29-1, the J gene TRBJ1-2; no clear D gene. V was trimmed by 0 bases and J by 8 bases, leaving 16 bases between them. The CDR3 runs 14 residues. Germline V lookup: CDR1 SQVTM, CDR2 ANQGSEA. The CDR3, as DNA: TGCAGCGTTGAAGAACTACTGTTGTTCACCGGCTACACCTTC. This gives the protein CSVEELLLFTGYTF.

This chain links TRBV5-6 with TRBJ2-7; 11 nucleotides match TRBD2. This CDR3 has 16 residues. CDR1 and CDR2 from the germline V gene are SGHDT and YYEEEE. The V gene end was trimmed by 5 bases and the J gene end by 4 bases; junction bases not matched to a gene: 11. As DNA, the CDR3 is TGTGCCAGCAGTCGACCCGGACTAGCGGGCCGGTACGAGCAGTACTTC. Translating it yields CASSRPGLAGRYEQYF.

V is TRBV15 and J is TRBJ2-1; 9 bases match TRBD1. In germline, CDR1 is LNHNV, CDR2 YYDKDF (reference sequence). After removal of 3 bases from V and 8 bases from J, the junction contained 5 bases not matched to a gene. This CDR3 is 14 amino acids long. CDR3 sequence reads: CATSRGQGHDEQFF. CDR3 sequence (DNA): TGTGCCACCAGCAGGGGACAGGGCCACGATGAGCAGTTCTTC. Filled out from reference TRBV15 and TRBJ2-1, the complete variable domain reads DAMVIQNPRYQVTQFGKPVTLSCSQTLNHNVMYWYQQKSSQAPKLLFHYYDKDFNNEADTPDNFQSRRPNTSFCFLDIRSPGLGDTAMYLCATSRGQGHDEQFFGPGTRLTVL.

Details on this clone: The sample has other DNA sequences that encode this CDR3 too. The rearrangement uses TRBV19 and TRBJ1-5; weak D call: TRBD1 (6 bases). Germline V CDR1 and CDR2: LNHDA, SQIVND (reference sequence). The CDR3 sequence is 13 residues long. V was cut by 6 bases and J by 4 bases, with 10 bases left in between. CDR3 nucleotide sequence: TGTGCCAGTAGGGACAGAGGAAATCAGCCCCAGCATTTT. Translating gives CASRDRGNQPQHF. The full variable domain, rest sourced from reference TRBV19 and TRBJ1-5, is DGGITQSPKYLFRKEGQNVTLSCEQNLNHDAMYWYRQDPGQGLRLIYYSQIVNDFQKGDIAEGYSVSREKKESFPLTVTSAQKNPTAFYLCASRDRGNQPQHFGDGTRLSIL.

The chain combines TRBV11-2 with TRBJ1-2, with TRBD1 matching over 7 bases. The length of the CDR3 is 13 residues. CDR1 is SGHAT and CDR2 is FQNNGV in the germline V gene. The trim removed 5 bases at V and 5 bases at J, leaving 5 bases unmatched. CDR3 sequence: CASSPGTAYGYTF. The CDR3 region has the DNA TGTGCCAGCAGCCCTGGGACAGCATATGGCTACACCTTC.